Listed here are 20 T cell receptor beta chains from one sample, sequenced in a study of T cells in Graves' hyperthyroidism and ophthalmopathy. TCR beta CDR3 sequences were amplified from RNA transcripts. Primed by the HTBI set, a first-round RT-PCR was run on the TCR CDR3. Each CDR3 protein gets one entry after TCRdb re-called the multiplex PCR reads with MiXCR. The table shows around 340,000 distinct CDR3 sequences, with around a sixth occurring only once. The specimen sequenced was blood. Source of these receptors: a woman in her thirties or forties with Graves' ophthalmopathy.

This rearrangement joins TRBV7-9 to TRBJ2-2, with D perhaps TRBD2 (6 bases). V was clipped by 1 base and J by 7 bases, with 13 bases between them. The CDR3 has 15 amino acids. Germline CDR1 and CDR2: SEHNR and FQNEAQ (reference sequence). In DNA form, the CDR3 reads TGTGCCAGCAGCTTAGGGCTAGCGATCGACGGGGAGCTGTTTTTT. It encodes CASSLGLAIDGELFF. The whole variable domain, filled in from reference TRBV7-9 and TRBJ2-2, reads DTGVSQNPRHKITKRGQNVTFRCDPISEHNRLYWYRQTLGQGPEFLTYFQNEAQLEKSRLLSDRFSAERPKGSFSTLEIQRTEQGDSAMYLCASSLGLAIDGELFFGEGSRLTVL.

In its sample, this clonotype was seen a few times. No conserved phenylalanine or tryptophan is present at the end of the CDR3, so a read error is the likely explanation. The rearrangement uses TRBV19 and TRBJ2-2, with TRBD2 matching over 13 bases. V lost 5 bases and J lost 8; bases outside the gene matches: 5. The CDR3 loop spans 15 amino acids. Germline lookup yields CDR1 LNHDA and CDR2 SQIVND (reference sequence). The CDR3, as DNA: TGTGCCAGTAGTGGTGGACTAGCGGGGGTAGGGGAGCTGTTTCTT. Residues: CASSGGLAGVGELFL.

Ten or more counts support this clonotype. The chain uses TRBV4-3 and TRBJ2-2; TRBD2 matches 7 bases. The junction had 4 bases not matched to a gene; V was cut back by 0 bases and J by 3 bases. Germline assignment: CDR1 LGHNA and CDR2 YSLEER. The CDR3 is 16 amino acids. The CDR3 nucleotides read TGCGCCAGCAGCCAAGATCGGCGGGAGTACACCGGGGAGCTGTTTTTT. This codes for CASSQDRREYTGELFF.

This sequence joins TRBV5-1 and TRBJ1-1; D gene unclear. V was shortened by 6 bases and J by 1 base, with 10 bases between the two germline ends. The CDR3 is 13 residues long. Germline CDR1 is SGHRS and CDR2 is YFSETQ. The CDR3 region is CASTSPGNTEAFF. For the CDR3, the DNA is TGCGCCAGCACCAGTCCAGGGAACACTGAAGCTTTCTTT.

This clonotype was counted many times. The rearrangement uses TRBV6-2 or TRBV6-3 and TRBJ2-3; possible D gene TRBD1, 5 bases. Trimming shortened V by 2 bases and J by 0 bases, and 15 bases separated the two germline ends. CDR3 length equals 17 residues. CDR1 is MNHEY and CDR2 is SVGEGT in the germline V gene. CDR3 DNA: TGTGCCAGCAGTTACAGTGGCAGGGCCGAAAGCACAGATACGCAGTATTTT. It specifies CASSYSGRAESTDTQYF.

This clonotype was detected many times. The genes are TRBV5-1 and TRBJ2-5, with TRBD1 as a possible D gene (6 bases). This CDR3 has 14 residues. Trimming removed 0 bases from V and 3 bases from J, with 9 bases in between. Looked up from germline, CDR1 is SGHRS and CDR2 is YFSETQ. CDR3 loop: CASSLGHREETQYF. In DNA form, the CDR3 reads TGCGCCAGCAGCTTGGGCCACAGGGAAGAGACCCAGTACTTC. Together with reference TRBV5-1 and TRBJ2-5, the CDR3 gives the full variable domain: KAGVTQTPRYLIKTRGQQVTLSCSPISGHRSVSWYQQTPGQGLQFLFEYFSETQRNKGNFPGRFSGRQFSNSRSEMNVSTLELGDSALYLCASSLGHREETQYFGPGTRLLVL.

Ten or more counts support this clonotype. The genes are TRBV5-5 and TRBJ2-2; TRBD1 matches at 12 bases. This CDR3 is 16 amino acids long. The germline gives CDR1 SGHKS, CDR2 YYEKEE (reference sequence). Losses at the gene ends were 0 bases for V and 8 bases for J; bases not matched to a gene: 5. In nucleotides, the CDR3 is TGTGCCAGCAGCTTGGGGGGACAGGGGGCTTCTGGGGAGCTGTTTTTT. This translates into CASSLGGQGASGELFF.

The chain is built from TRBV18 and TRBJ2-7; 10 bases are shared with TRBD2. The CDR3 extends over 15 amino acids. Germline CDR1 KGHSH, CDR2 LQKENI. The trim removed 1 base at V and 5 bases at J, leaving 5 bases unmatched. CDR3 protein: CASSPRAGGSHEQYF. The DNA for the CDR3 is TGTGCCAGCTCACCACGAGCGGGAGGGTCCCACGAGCAGTACTTC.

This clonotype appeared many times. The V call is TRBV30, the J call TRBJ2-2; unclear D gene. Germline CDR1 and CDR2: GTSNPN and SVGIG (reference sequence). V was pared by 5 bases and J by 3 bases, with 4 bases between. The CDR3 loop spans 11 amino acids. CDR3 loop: CAWGYTGELFF. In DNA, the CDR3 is TGTGCCTGGGGGTACACCGGGGAGCTGTTTTTT. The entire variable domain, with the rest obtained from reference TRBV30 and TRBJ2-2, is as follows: SQTIHQWPATLVQPVGSPLSLECTVEGTSNPNLYWYRQAAGRGLQLLFYSVGIGQISSEVPQNLSASRPQDRQFILSSKKLLLSDSGFYLCAWGYTGELFFGEGSRLTVL.

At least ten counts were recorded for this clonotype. CDR3 protein: CASSLDQGMAGNTIYF. DNA for the CDR3: TGTGCCAGCAGTTTAGATCAGGGAATGGCTGGAAACACCATATATTTT. V and J are TRBV28 and TRBJ1-3; weak D call: TRBD1 (5 bases). V was clipped by 2 bases and J by 2 bases, with 13 bases between them. Per germline, CDR1 MDHEN and CDR2 SYDVKM. The CDR3 spans 16 residues.

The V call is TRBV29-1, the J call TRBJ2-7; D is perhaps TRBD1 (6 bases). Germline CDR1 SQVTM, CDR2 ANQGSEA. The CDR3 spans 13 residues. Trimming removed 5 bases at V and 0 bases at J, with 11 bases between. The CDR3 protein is CSVYDRRSYEQYF. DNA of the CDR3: TGCAGCGTTTATGACAGGCGCTCCTACGAGCAGTACTTC.

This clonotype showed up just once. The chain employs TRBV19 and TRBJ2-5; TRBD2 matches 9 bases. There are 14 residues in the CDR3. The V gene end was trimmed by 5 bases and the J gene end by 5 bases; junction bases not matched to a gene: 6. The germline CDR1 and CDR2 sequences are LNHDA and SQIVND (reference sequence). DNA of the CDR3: TGTGCCAGTAGTTGGGCGGGAGGGCCGGAGACCCAGTACTTC. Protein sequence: CASSWAGGPETQYF.

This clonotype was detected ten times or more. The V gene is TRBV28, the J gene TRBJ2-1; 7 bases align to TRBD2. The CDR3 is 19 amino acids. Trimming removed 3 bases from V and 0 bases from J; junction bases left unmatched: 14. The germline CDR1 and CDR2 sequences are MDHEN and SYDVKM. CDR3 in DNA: TGTGCCAGCAGTTTTTTTGCGCTAGCGGAGGCGAACTCCTACAATGAGCAGTTCTTC. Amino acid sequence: CASSFFALAEANSYNEQFF.

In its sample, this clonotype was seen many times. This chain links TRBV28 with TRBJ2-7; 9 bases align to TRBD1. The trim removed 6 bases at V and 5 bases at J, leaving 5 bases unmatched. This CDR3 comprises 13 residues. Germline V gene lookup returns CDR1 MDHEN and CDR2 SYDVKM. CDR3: CASRRTGVDEQYF. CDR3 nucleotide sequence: TGTGCCAGCAGGAGGACAGGGGTCGACGAGCAGTACTTC.

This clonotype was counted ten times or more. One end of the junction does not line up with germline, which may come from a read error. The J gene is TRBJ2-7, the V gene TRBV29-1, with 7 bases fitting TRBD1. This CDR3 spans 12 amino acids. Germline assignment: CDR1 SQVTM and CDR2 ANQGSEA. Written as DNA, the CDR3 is TGCAGCGTTGTGTGGGGTGAGGGACAGTATGACTTC. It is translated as CSVVWGEGQYDF.

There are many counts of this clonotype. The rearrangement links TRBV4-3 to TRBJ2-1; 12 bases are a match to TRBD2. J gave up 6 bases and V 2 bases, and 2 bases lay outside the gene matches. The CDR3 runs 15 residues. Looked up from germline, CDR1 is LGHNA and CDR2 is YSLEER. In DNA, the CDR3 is TGCGCCAGCAGCCAACTAGCGGGAGGGGTCAATGAGCAGTTCTTC. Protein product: CASSQLAGGVNEQFF.

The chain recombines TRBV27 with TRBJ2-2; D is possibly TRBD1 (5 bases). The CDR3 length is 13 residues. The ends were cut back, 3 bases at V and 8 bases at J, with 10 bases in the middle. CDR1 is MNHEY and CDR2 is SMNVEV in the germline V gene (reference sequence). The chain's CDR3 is CASSFRVSGELFF. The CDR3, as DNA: TGTGCCAGCAGTTTCAGGGTTTCGGGGGAGCTGTTTTTT.

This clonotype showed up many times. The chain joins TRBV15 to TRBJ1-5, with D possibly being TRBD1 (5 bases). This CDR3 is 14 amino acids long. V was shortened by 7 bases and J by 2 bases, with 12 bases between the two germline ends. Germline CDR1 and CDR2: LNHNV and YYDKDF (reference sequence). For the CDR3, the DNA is TGTGCCACCAACGTAAGGGGCCGCAATCAGCCCCAGCATTTT. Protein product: CATNVRGRNQPQHF.

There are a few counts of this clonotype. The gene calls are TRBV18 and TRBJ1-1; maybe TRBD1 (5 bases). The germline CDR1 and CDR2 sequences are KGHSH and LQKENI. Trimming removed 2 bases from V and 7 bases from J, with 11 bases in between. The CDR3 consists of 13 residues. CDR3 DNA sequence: TGTGCCAGCTCACCAACGGCAGGGCTTGAAGCTTTCTTT. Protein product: CASSPTAGLEAFF.

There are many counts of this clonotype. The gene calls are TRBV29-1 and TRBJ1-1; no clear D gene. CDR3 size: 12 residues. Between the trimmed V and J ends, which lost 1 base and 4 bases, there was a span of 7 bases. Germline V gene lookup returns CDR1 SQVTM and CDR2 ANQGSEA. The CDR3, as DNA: TGCAGCGTTGAAGGAGGAGGCACTGAAGCTTTCTTT. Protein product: CSVEGGGTEAFF.